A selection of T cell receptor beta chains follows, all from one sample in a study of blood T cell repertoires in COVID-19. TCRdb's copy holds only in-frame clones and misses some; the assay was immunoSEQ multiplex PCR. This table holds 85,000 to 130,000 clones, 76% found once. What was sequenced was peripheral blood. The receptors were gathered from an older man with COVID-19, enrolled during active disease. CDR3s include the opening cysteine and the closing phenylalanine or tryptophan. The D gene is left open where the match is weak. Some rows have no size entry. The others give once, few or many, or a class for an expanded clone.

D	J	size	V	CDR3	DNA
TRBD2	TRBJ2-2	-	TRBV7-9	CASSLGLAGGPDTGELFF	TGTGCCAGCAGCTTAGGACTAGCGGGAGGGCCGGACACCGGGGAGCTGTTTTTT
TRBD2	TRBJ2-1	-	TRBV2	CASSRSGQREFNEQFF	TGTGCCAGCAGTCGGAGTGGCCAGCGGGAGTTTAATGAGCAGTTCTTC
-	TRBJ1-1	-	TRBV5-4	CASAGINTEAFF	TGTGCCAGCGCGGGGATTAACACTGAAGCTTTCTTT
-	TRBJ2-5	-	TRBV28	CASRDGQLETQYF	TGTGCCAGCAGGGACGGACAGTTAGAGACCCAGTACTTC
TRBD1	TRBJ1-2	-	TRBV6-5	CASSYRDREPHGYTF	TGTGCCAGCAGTTACCGGGACAGGGAACCGCATGGCTACACCTTC
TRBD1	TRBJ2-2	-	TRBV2	CASSWTGETGELFF	TGTGCCAGCAGTTGGACAGGGGAAACCGGGGAGCTGTTTTTT
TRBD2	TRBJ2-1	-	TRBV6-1	CASSDPSGRGYNEQFF	TGTGCCAGCAGTGATCCTAGCGGGAGGGGCTACAATGAGCAGTTCTTC
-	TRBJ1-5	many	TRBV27	CASSSVGVQPQHF	TGTGCCAGCAGTTCAGTAGGGGTCCAGCCCCAGCATTTT
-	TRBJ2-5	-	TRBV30	CAWSVLDWEETQYF	TGTGCCTGGAGTGTACTGGATTGGGAGGAGACCCAGTACTTC
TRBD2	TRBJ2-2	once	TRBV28	CASSLTSGGTGELFF	TGTGCCAGCAGTCTGACTAGCGGTGGCACCGGGGAGCTGTTTTTT
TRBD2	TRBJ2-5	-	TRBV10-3	CAIRGGSSGIQETQYF	TGTGCCATCAGGGGGGGGTCTAGCGGGATTCAAGAGACCCAGTACTTC
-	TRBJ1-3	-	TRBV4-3	CASSQDLGRAGNTIYF	TGCGCCAGCAGCCAAGATTTGGGCAGGGCCGGAAACACCATATATTTT
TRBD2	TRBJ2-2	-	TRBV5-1	CASSRSSSSGGGTGELFF	TGCGCCAGCAGCCGATCGTCCTCCAGCGGGGGCGGCACCGGGGAGCTGTTTTTT
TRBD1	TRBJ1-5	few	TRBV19	CASRDRGGSSNQPQHF	TGTGCCAGTCGGGACAGGGGAGGGTCAAGCAATCAGCCCCAGCATTTT
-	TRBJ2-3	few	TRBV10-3	CAISEGRPTDTQYF	TGTGCCATCAGTGAGGGGAGACCCACAGATACGCAGTATTTT
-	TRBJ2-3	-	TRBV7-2	CASSLDTGIDTQYF	TGTGCCAGCAGCTTAGACACCGGGATCGATACGCAGTATTTT
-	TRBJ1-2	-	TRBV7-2	CASSLATVNYGYTF	TGTGCCAGCAGCTTAGCGACAGTTAACTATGGCTACACCTTC
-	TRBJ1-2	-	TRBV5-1	CASSSGQSNYGYTF	TGCGCCAGCAGCTCCGGACAGTCTAACTATGGCTACACCTTC
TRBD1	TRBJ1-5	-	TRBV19	CASSRDSLNQPQHF	TGTGCCAGTAGTAGGGACAGCTTAAATCAGCCCCAGCATTTT
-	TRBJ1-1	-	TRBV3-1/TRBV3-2	CASSQAVGGAFF	TGTGCCAGCAGCCAAGCGGTGGGGGGAGCTTTCTTT
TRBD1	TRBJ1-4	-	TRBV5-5	CASSPGQASEKLFF	TGTGCCAGCAGCCCGGGACAGGCATCAGAAAAACTGTTTTTT